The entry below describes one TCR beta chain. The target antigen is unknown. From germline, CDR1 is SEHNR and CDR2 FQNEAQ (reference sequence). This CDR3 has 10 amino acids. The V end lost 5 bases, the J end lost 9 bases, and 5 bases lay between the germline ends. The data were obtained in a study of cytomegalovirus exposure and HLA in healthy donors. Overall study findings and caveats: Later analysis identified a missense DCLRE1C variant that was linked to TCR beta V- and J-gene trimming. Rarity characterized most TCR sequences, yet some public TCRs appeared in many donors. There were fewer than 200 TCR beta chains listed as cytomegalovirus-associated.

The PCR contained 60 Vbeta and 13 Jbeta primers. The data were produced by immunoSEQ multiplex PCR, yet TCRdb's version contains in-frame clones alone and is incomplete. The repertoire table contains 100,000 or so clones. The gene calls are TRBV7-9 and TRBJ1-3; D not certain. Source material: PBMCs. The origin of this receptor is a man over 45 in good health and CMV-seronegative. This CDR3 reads CASSESTIYF. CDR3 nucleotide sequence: TGTGCCAGCAGCGAGAGCACCATATATTTT. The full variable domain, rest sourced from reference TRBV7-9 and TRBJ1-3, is DTGVSQNPRHKITKRGQNVTFRCDPISEHNRLYWYRQTLGQGPEFLTYFQNEAQLEKSRLLSDRFSAERPKGSFSTLEIQRTEQGDSAMYLCASSESTIYFGEGSWLTVV.